This entry concerns a single T cell receptor beta chain. As yet, its antigen is unknown. CDR1 is SGDLS, CDR2 YYNGEE, per germline. This CDR3 is 16 amino acids long. Germline trimming cut 3 bases from V and 6 bases from J; bases unmatched to any gene: 10. This specimen belongs to a study of T cells after yellow fever vaccination. Background on the study: SMART-Seq v4 Ultra Low Input prepared the low-cell-number fractions. Study-wide results and limits: The CD4 compartment and the CD8 compartment contained a small share of clonotypes in common.

Synthesis of TCR cDNA relied on 5'RACE template switching, which attached a universal primer site and UMIs. Using its own MiXCR run on the 5' RACE reads, TCRdb lists one record per CDR3 protein. The repertoire holds a few hundred thousand distinct CDR3 sequences, with 8.7% as singletons. The input for sequencing was CD4+ T cells sorted from PBMCs, taken 5 days after the yellow fever booster vaccination. The receptor comes from a man between 18 and 35 years old who received the YFV17D yellow fever vaccine. The chain uses TRBV9 and TRBJ1-2; 11 bases line up with TRBD1. The CDR3 region is CASSDGQGAKLHGYTF. Written as DNA, the CDR3 is TGTGCCAGCAGCGATGGACAGGGGGCAAAACTGCATGGCTACACCTTC.